This entry lists 7 T cell receptor beta chains sequenced from one sample in a study of T cells in Graves' hyperthyroidism and ophthalmopathy. Amplified TCR beta CDR3 regions derived from RNA transcripts. The HTBI primer set served for first-round RT-PCR of the TCR CDR3. Using its own MiXCR run on the multiplex PCR reads, TCRdb lists one record per CDR3 protein. The data contain more than 300,000 distinct CDR3 sequences, 14% of them seen just once; the ten biggest clones take up around 20%. What was sequenced was blood. The receptors here all came from a woman aged 25 to 39 with Graves' ophthalmopathy.

This clonotype has at least ten counts. CDR3 sequence reads: CASSPQTGLAGGLGDTQYF. CDR3 coding DNA: TGTGCCAGCAGCCCGCAGACCGGACTAGCGGGGGGGCTGGGTGATACGCAGTATTTT. This chain connects TRBV11-2 to TRBJ2-3; 15 bases align to TRBD2. The J segment lost 6 bases and the V segment lost 5 bases, leaving 15 bases of the junction unmatched. There are 19 residues in the CDR3. CDR1 is SGHAT, CDR2 FQNNGV, per germline.

This clonotype was counted at least ten times. V usage is TRBV11-2 and J usage is TRBJ2-7; the D gene is possibly TRBD2 (6 bases). Trimming pared 6 bases from V and 2 bases from J, leaving 17 bases between. Germline V CDR1 and CDR2: SGHAT, FQNNGV. This CDR3 spans 15 amino acids. The CDR3 DNA follows: TGTGCCAGCAGTCACCTCCGGGACTTGACCTACGAGCAGTACTTC. Translation gives CASSHLRDLTYEQYF.

The V gene is TRBV28, the J gene TRBJ1-5; 9 bases match TRBD1. V was clipped by 5 bases and J by 9 bases; unmatched bases: 11. The germline V gene has CDR1 MDHEN and CDR2 SYDVKM. CDR3 length equals 15 residues. CDR3: CASSTQGAPNLPQHF. The DNA for the CDR3 is TGTGCCAGCAGTACACAGGGGGCGCCGAACCTGCCCCAGCATTTT.

This clonotype has ten or more counts. The chain couples TRBV14 to TRBJ2-5; D is unresolved. The CDR3 has 12 amino acids. Germline loops: CDR1 SGHDN, CDR2 FVKESK. Trimming left V 6 bases short and J 2 bases short, with 7 bases between. The CDR3 DNA follows: TGTGCCAGCAGTCGGATGCAAGAGACCCAGTACTTC. It translates to CASSRMQETQYF.

Turning to this clonotype: Likely a read error: the CDR3 ends without its conserved phenylalanine or tryptophan. The chain joins TRBV19 to TRBJ2-1, with D hard to call. Germline CDR1 LNHDA, CDR2 SQIVND (reference sequence). Trimming removed 1 base from V and 9 bases from J, with 7 bases in between. This CDR3 comprises 12 residues. The CDR3 here is CASSIGLAEQFL. DNA for the CDR3: TGTGCCAGTAGTATAGGGCTGGCTGAGCAGTTCCTC.

This clonotype has just a few counts. J is TRBJ2-1 and V is TRBV19; D unresolved. The germline V and J ends were trimmed by 6 bases and 11 bases, with 14 bases remaining between them. This CDR3 has 12 residues. Looked up from germline, CDR1 is LNHDA and CDR2 is SQIVND (reference sequence). CDR3 residues: CASRMDENKQFF. For the CDR3, the DNA is TGTGCCAGTAGGATGGACGAAAATAAGCAGTTCTTC.

This clonotype was seen ten or more times. The chain links TRBV5-1 to TRBJ1-2, with D unclear. The germline V gene has CDR1 SGHRS and CDR2 YFSETQ. The CDR3 consists of 16 residues. V shed 5 bases and J shed 2 bases, with 19 bases lying between them. CDR3 DNA sequence: TGCGCCAGCAGATTCGGTTACCCCCTGTTGAACTATGGCTACACCTTC. Translating gives CASRFGYPLLNYGYTF.